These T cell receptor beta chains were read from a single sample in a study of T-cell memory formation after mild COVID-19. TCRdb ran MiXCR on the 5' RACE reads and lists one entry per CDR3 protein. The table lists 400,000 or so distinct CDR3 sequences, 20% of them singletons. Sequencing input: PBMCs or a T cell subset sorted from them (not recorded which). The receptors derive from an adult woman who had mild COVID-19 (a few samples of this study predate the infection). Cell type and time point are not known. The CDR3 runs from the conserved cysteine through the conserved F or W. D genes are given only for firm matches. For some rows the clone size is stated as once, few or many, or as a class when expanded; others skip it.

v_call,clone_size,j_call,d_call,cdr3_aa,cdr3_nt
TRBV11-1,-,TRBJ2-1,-,CASSLTVGHEQFF,TGTGCCAGCAGCTTGACGGTCGGCCATGAGCAGTTCTTC
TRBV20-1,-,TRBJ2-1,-,CSASRGFRNEQFF,TGCAGTGCTAGCCGGGGATTTAGGAATGAGCAGTTCTTC
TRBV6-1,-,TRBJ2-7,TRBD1,CASSEIQGALGEQYF,TGTGCCAGCAGTGAAATCCAGGGGGCTTTAGGGGAGCAGTACTTC
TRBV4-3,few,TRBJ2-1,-,CASSQFSDEQFF,TGCGCCAGCAGCCAATTTAGCGATGAGCAGTTCTTC
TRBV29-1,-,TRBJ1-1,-,CSVGPGAFF,TGCAGCGTAGGCCCCGGAGCTTTCTTT
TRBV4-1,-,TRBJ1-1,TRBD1,CASSRGTGGSMNTEAFF,TGCGCCAGCAGCCGGGGAACAGGGGGTTCTATGAACACTGAAGCTTTCTTT
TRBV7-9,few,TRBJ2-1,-,CASSYSTGPEQFF,TGTGCCAGCAGTTATTCCACAGGCCCGGAGCAGTTCTTC
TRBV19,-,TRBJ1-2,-,CASSRATEFNYGYTF,TGTGCCAGTAGTAGAGCGACGGAGTTTAACTATGGCTACACCTTC
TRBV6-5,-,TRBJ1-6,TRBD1,CASSNRQRGGNSPLHF,TGTGCCAGCAGCAACCGACAGCGAGGGGGCAATTCACCCCTCCACTTT
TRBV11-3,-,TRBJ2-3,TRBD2,CASSPRGERTDTQYF,TGTGCCAGCAGCCCCCGGGGGGAGCGCACAGATACGCAGTATTTT
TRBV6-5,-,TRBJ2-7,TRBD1,CASRRTGEQYF,TGTGCCAGCAGGAGGACAGGCGAGCAGTACTTC
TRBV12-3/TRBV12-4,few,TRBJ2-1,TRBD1,CASSFSGGLYNEQFF,TGTGCCAGCAGTTTTTCAGGGGGCCTATACAATGAGCAGTTCTTC
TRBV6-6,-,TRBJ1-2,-,CASSYSMRDGYTF,TGTGCCAGCAGTTACTCGATGAGGGATGGCTACACCTTC
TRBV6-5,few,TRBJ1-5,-,CASTARVNQPQHF,TGTGCCAGCACCGCCAGGGTCAATCAGCCCCAGCATTTT